Here is one T cell receptor (beta chain) with its context. As yet, its antigen is unknown. PCR involved 60 Vbeta and 13 Jbeta primers. Clones were sequenced by immunoSEQ multiplex PCR, and TCRdb holds only the in-frame ones, with some missing. The sample lists 65,000 to 90,000 clones, just under 80% seen once, with roughly 8.9% in the top ten. This specimen comes from a study of cytomegalovirus exposure and HLA in healthy donors. Overall study results and limits: Common viral pathogens (according to a later analysis) appeared linked to several of the most significant clusters. Reportedly, a later analysis found an Asian-associated ancestry cluster had fewer N-insertions than the roughly 670-donor mean. By HLA locus, TCR association rates varied in a later analysis, with DRB1 showing the most and HLA-C the fewest. In presence/absence analyses, roughly uniform sequencing depth across donors was assumed.

Losses at the gene ends were 0 bases for V and 4 bases for J; bases not matched to a gene: 0. The CDR3 extends over 16 amino acids. The germline V gene has CDR1 LGHNA and CDR2 YNFKEQ. The V gene is TRBV4-2, the J gene TRBJ2-5, with 15 positions matching TRBD2. This sequence was found in a woman in her thirties or forties in good health and CMV-seropositive. Source material: PBMCs. The CDR3 sequence: CASSQEGLAGGETQYF. The DNA of the CDR3 is TGTGCCAGCAGCCAAGAGGGACTAGCGGGGGGAGAGACCCAGTACTTC.